This T cell receptor beta chain was identified in a study of read filtering for tumor transcriptome and immune sequencing (dated by TCRdb to the early 2020s). Regarding the study in general: The cohort was composed of some 16 male and roughly 15 female patients, with a mean age of approximately 70 years and an age range of roughly 45 to 80. By revised international staging, fewer than ten patients were R-ISS I, some 17 were R-ISS II and roughly 7 were R-ISS III. Whole-transcriptome libraries were prepared with the TruSeq RNA Access Library Prep Kit after DNase treatment. Per sample, about 4.05 to 10.27 million TCR-region mapped reads were obtained with IR-seq, compared with only 85 to 1273 with RNA-seq. Using the same bone marrow samples, the study ran both targeted immune repertoire sequencing and bulk whole-transcriptome sequencing and then compared the TCR repertoires from each method. One main goal was a read-filtering strategy for immune repertoire data, in particular deciding whether clonotypes backed by only one read should be removed. Study-wide findings and limitations: Removing single-read clonotypes increased the correlation between IR-seq and RNA-seq shared clonotype proportions. Single-read clonotypes made up around 82% of clonotypes but roughly 3.2% of total reads in IR-seq, and over 65% of clonotypes and about 45% of reads in RNA-seq. Clonotypes were captured by IR-seq at much higher depth and more reliably than by RNA-seq, and smaller IR-seq throughput was sufficient for identification of most shared clonotypes. The sorted CD138-negative fraction was a mixed bone marrow immune population, not purified T cells.

Note on this clonotype: This clone's antigen is unknown. It has no much larger one-base neighbor in the sample; base qualities were not kept.

The CDR3, cysteine through phenylalanine, is 13 amino acids long. The entry retains the CDR3 DNA only, 39 bases that are in frame from base 1. V is cut by 2 bases and J by 5 bases, and the space between the germline ends is 9 bases. Every patient had bone marrow sampled at the time of active disease. Ficoll-Hypaque density gradient centrifugation was used to isolate bone marrow mononuclear cells. Myeloma plasma cells were removed and CD138-negative cells were collected by negative selection after labeling with CD138 magnetic microbeads on a MACS separator. Flow cytometry with CD138 antibodies on an Attune NxT was used to check how pure the isolated cells were. TRIzol reagent was used to extract total RNA, which was then quantified with a NanoDrop spectrophotometer. For each patient, the CD138-negative bone marrow sample underwent paired RNA-seq and IR-seq. Starting from approximately 400 ng RNA, TCR libraries were constructed with the Immunoverse kit using molecular barcoded adaptors that cover the alpha/delta and beta/gamma chains. The same RNA used for transcriptome sequencing was used for TCR library preparation. An Illumina HiSeq 4000 with 2 x 150 cycles was used to sequence the TCR libraries. Per the source publication's procedure: Using MiXCR, which included quality filtering and error correction, TCR reads were aligned to human V, D, J and C references and then assembled into CDR3 clonotypes. The tcR package in R was used for analysis of clonotype counts and gene usage diversity. For inspection of raw mapping reads, RNA-seq reads were mapped by STAR aligner version 2.5.3a onto GRCh37 of the human genome. To test how sequencing depth affects detected clonotypes, IR-seq fastq files were randomly downsampled with Seqtk 1.3. Clones were called with MiXCR by TCRdb after fastp trimmed the public reads at Q25, and only in-frame beta chains were retained. Every distinct CDR3 protein forms one entry, paired with its most common genes and DNA. TCRdb's processing, not the authors' own work, is the source of the V and J calls. The sample includes approximately 90,000 distinct CDR3 sequences, with about 22% observed a single time. The ten largest clones add up to roughly 11% of the sample.

Sequencing input: a population of CD138-negative cells sorted from bone marrow. The cell subset or site label for this specimen denotes: bone marrow mononuclear cells depleted of CD138+ plasma/myeloma cells by negative magnetic selection. This receptor was obtained from a donor at least 40 years old with multiple myeloma. The sequence links TRBV12-3 or TRBV12-4 to TRBJ1-2; a confident D gene designation cannot be given. The CDR3 sequence is CASSLLSAYGYTF. The sequenced DNA: TGTGCCAGCAGTTTACTGTCGGCATATGGCTACACCTTC.